These T cell receptor beta chains were read from a single sample in a study of cytomegalovirus exposure and HLA in healthy donors. The method was immunoSEQ multiplex PCR; TCRdb's version includes in-frame clones alone and lacks a portion of them. Of about 150,000 clones in the sample, roughly 84% are singletons; the top ten hold about 2.3%. The sample consisted of PBMCs. Receptor source: a woman under 30 in good health and CMV-seronegative. The CDR3 runs from the conserved cysteine through the conserved F or W. The D gene is left open where the match is weak. For some rows the clone size is stated as once, few or many, or as a class when expanded; others skip it.

cdr3_nt: TGTGCCAGCAGCGTAGTCTATGGGACAGTGAACACTGAAGCTTTCTTT
cdr3_aa: CASSVVYGTVNTEAFF
j_call: TRBJ1-1
clone_size: NA
d_call: TRBD1
v_call: TRBV9

cdr3_nt: TGTGCCAGCTCACCCGACACAGGCGTATCCTACGAGCAGTACTTC
cdr3_aa: CASSPDTGVSYEQYF
j_call: TRBJ2-7
clone_size: NA
d_call: NA
v_call: TRBV18

cdr3_nt: TGTGCCTGGAGCCAGGGGGCTCGGGAGACCCAGTACTTC
cdr3_aa: CAWSQGARETQYF
j_call: TRBJ2-5
clone_size: few
d_call: TRBD1
v_call: TRBV30

cdr3_nt: TGCAGCGTTCCTAATCAGCCCCAGCATTTT
cdr3_aa: CSVPNQPQHF
j_call: TRBJ1-5
clone_size: NA
d_call: NA
v_call: TRBV29-1

cdr3_nt: TGTGCCATCAGTGCCCCCGGGACAACGAAGGGGACTGAAGCTTTCTTT
cdr3_aa: CAISAPGTTKGTEAFF
j_call: TRBJ1-1
clone_size: NA
d_call: NA
v_call: TRBV10-3

cdr3_nt: TGCGCCAGCAGCTTGGGGGACATGGGCGGCTATGGCTACACCTTC
cdr3_aa: CASSLGDMGGYGYTF
j_call: TRBJ1-2
clone_size: NA
d_call: NA
v_call: TRBV5-1

cdr3_nt: TGTGCCATCAGTTCTGGGGCGGGGAGCACAGATACGCAGTATTTT
cdr3_aa: CAISSGAGSTDTQYF
j_call: TRBJ2-3
clone_size: NA
d_call: NA
v_call: TRBV10-3

cdr3_nt: TGTGCCAGCAGCCTATCCGGTTGGGGGGTCACAGATACGCAGTATTTT
cdr3_aa: CASSLSGWGVTDTQYF
j_call: TRBJ2-3
clone_size: few
d_call: NA
v_call: TRBV5-5

cdr3_nt: TGTGCCAGCAGCCTAGGACAGGGTGCCAGCGAGCAGTACTTC
cdr3_aa: CASSLGQGASEQYF
j_call: TRBJ2-7
clone_size: NA
d_call: TRBD1
v_call: TRBV5-5

cdr3_nt: TGTGCCAGTAGGAGGCAGGGGGTACCATATGGCTACACCTTC
cdr3_aa: CASRRQGVPYGYTF
j_call: TRBJ1-2
clone_size: NA
d_call: TRBD1
v_call: TRBV19

cdr3_nt: TGTGCCAGCAGCTTAGCCCGAGGGGGCGGGTTCCCCGTCTCCTACGAGCAGTACTTC
cdr3_aa: CASSLARGGGFPVSYEQYF
j_call: TRBJ2-7
clone_size: NA
d_call: TRBD1
v_call: TRBV7-2

cdr3_nt: TGTGCCAGCAGTTTAAGGAGGGGGCTCGGCACCGGGGAGCTGTTTTTT
cdr3_aa: CASSLRRGLGTGELFF
j_call: TRBJ2-2
clone_size: NA
d_call: NA
v_call: TRBV28

cdr3_nt: TGTGCCAGCAGCCAAGACACAGGGGGAACTGAAGCTTTCTTT
cdr3_aa: CASSQDTGGTEAFF
j_call: TRBJ1-1
clone_size: NA
d_call: TRBD1
v_call: TRBV4-2

cdr3_nt: TGTGCCAGCAGTTCGACAGGGTCAACTAATGAAAAACTGTTTTTT
cdr3_aa: CASSSTGSTNEKLFF
j_call: TRBJ1-4
clone_size: NA
d_call: TRBD1
v_call: TRBV28

cdr3_nt: TGTGCCAGCAGCACCCGAAGAGGAGAGACCCAGTACTTC
cdr3_aa: CASSTRRGETQYF
j_call: TRBJ2-5
clone_size: NA
d_call: NA
v_call: TRBV9

cdr3_nt: TGTGCCAGCAGTTTGTTAGTGCAGGGTTCGGCTGGCTACACCTTC
cdr3_aa: CASSLLVQGSAGYTF
j_call: TRBJ1-2
clone_size: NA
d_call: NA
v_call: TRBV28

cdr3_nt: TGTGCCAGCAGCGAGACAGATGGAAACACCATATATTTT
cdr3_aa: CASSETDGNTIYF
j_call: TRBJ1-3
clone_size: NA
d_call: NA
v_call: TRBV9

cdr3_nt: TGTGCCAGCTCACCATTAAAAGCGGGGGACGAGCAGTACTTC
cdr3_aa: CASSPLKAGDEQYF
j_call: TRBJ2-7
clone_size: NA
d_call: TRBD2
v_call: TRBV18

cdr3_nt: TGTGCCAGCAGCTTAGCGGGAGAAGTCTCCTACGAGCAGTACTTC
cdr3_aa: CASSLAGEVSYEQYF
j_call: TRBJ2-7
clone_size: NA
d_call: NA
v_call: TRBV11-2

cdr3_nt: TGTGCCAGCAGCTGGGGGACGGAGGGTGGCTACACCTTC
cdr3_aa: CASSWGTEGGYTF
j_call: TRBJ1-2
clone_size: few
d_call: NA
v_call: TRBV5-6

cdr3_nt: TGCGCCAGCAGCCAATATACTCCGGGACAGGCGGGATTGAGCTCCTACGAGCAGTACTTC
cdr3_aa: CASSQYTPGQAGLSSYEQYF
j_call: TRBJ2-7
clone_size: NA
d_call: TRBD1
v_call: TRBV4-3

cdr3_nt: TGTGCCAGCAGCATCGACAGATACGAGCAGTACTTC
cdr3_aa: CASSIDRYEQYF
j_call: TRBJ2-7
clone_size: few
d_call: NA
v_call: TRBV7-2

cdr3_nt: TGCGCCAGCAGCTTTCAGACAGGGACAGTACTAGAGACCCAGTACTTC
cdr3_aa: CASSFQTGTVLETQYF
j_call: TRBJ2-5
clone_size: NA
d_call: TRBD1
v_call: TRBV5-1

cdr3_nt: TGTGCCAGTAGTATTATGGCGGGGGGCGGAAATGAGCAGTTCTTC
cdr3_aa: CASSIMAGGGNEQFF
j_call: TRBJ2-1
clone_size: few
d_call: TRBD2
v_call: TRBV19

cdr3_nt: TGTGCCAGCAGCTTCCGGGGGTTTGACACAGATACGCAGTATTTT
cdr3_aa: CASSFRGFDTDTQYF
j_call: TRBJ2-3
clone_size: NA
d_call: NA
v_call: TRBV7-9

cdr3_nt: TGTGCCAGCAGCGTAGCCCAGAAAAACACCATATATTTT
cdr3_aa: CASSVAQKNTIYF
j_call: TRBJ1-3
clone_size: NA
d_call: NA
v_call: TRBV9